The rows below give T cell receptor beta chains drawn from one sample of a study of patients with pleural tuberculosis. TCRdb fed the reads into MiXCR, producing one record per CDR3 protein. The sample lists around 50,000 distinct CDR3 sequences, about 7.9% occurring once. Source of these receptors: a human donor with pleural tuberculosis. The CDR3 runs from the conserved cysteine through the conserved F or W. D genes are given only for firm matches. The size of a clone is reported for some rows only, either as once, few or many, or as a class for expanded clones.

v_call: TRBV10-3
j_call: TRBJ2-1
cdr3_length: 14
d_call: NA
clone_size: many
cdr3_nt: TGTGCCATCAGTGACTACGGGCTCCACAATGAGCAGTTCTTC
cdr3_aa: CAISDYGLHNEQFF

v_call: TRBV2
j_call: TRBJ1-6
cdr3_length: 15
d_call: TRBD1
clone_size: many
cdr3_nt: TGTGCCAGCAGTGGACTGACAGGGGATAATTCACCCCTCCACTTT
cdr3_aa: CASSGLTGDNSPLHF

v_call: TRBV6-1
j_call: TRBJ1-5
cdr3_length: 14
d_call: NA
clone_size: many
cdr3_nt: TGTGCCAGCTCCCTCCGGGACGGCAATCAGCCCCAGCATTTT
cdr3_aa: CASSLRDGNQPQHF

v_call: TRBV28
j_call: TRBJ2-1
cdr3_length: 13
d_call: NA
clone_size: many
cdr3_nt: TGTGCCAGCAGCAAGGGACTGGGGAATGAGCAGTTCTTC
cdr3_aa: CASSKGLGNEQFF

v_call: TRBV20-1
j_call: TRBJ2-7
cdr3_length: 16
d_call: TRBD1
clone_size: many
cdr3_nt: TGCAGTGCTAGAGATTACCCTAAGGACAGGGGCTACGAGCAGTACTTC
cdr3_aa: CSARDYPKDRGYEQYF

v_call: TRBV29-1
j_call: TRBJ2-1
cdr3_length: 13
d_call: NA
clone_size: NA
cdr3_nt: TGCAGCGTTTCGGCGGCACTCTCGGCTGAGCAGTTCTTC
cdr3_aa: CSVSAALSAEQFF

v_call: TRBV19
j_call: TRBJ1-5
cdr3_length: 13
d_call: NA
clone_size: many
cdr3_nt: TGTGCCAGTAGTATGATTAGCAATCAGCCCCAGCATTTT
cdr3_aa: CASSMISNQPQHF

v_call: TRBV5-1
j_call: TRBJ1-1
cdr3_length: 16
d_call: TRBD1
clone_size: few
cdr3_nt: TGCGCCAGCAGCTTGTCGGTAACAGGGGTCAACACTGAAGCTTTCTTT
cdr3_aa: CASSLSVTGVNTEAFF

v_call: TRBV6-1
j_call: TRBJ1-1
cdr3_length: 14
d_call: TRBD1
clone_size: many
cdr3_nt: TGTGCCAGCAGCAGGACAGGGTTATCTCCTGAAGCTTTCTTT
cdr3_aa: CASSRTGLSPEAFF

v_call: TRBV20-1
j_call: TRBJ2-1
cdr3_length: 15
d_call: TRBD2
clone_size: many
cdr3_nt: TGCAGTGCTACTGGACTAGCGGGCTTCTACAATGAGCAGTTCTTC
cdr3_aa: CSATGLAGFYNEQFF

v_call: TRBV25-1
j_call: TRBJ2-5
cdr3_length: 15
d_call: NA
clone_size: many
cdr3_nt: TGTGCCAGCAGTGAACCGGGGCGTTCGGGAGAGACCCAGTACTTC
cdr3_aa: CASSEPGRSGETQYF

v_call: TRBV18
j_call: TRBJ1-5
cdr3_length: 14
d_call: NA
clone_size: many
cdr3_nt: TGTGCCAGCTCACTTAATCAGGGAAATCAGCCCCAGCATTTT
cdr3_aa: CASSLNQGNQPQHF

v_call: TRBV12-3/TRBV12-4
j_call: TRBJ2-5
cdr3_length: 16
d_call: NA
clone_size: many
cdr3_nt: TGTGCCAGCAGACGACATCCGACAGGTTATCAGGAGACCCAGTACTTC
cdr3_aa: CASRRHPTGYQETQYF

v_call: TRBV11-2
j_call: TRBJ2-3
cdr3_length: 14
d_call: NA
clone_size: medium-sized
cdr3_nt: TGTGCCAGCAGCTTAGGGTCCCCACCAGATACGCAGTATTTT
cdr3_aa: CASSLGSPPDTQYF

v_call: TRBV2
j_call: TRBJ2-3
cdr3_length: 15
d_call: TRBD2
clone_size: few
cdr3_nt: TGTGCCAGCAGTGGGCTAGCGGGCCCAATGGATACGCAGTATTTT
cdr3_aa: CASSGLAGPMDTQYF

v_call: TRBV6-1
j_call: TRBJ2-5
cdr3_length: 13
d_call: TRBD1
clone_size: few
cdr3_nt: TGTGCCGGCGGGACAGGCTCCGGGGAGACCCAGTACTTC
cdr3_aa: CAGGTGSGETQYF

v_call: TRBV27
j_call: TRBJ1-5
cdr3_length: 15
d_call: NA
clone_size: many
cdr3_nt: TGTGCCAGCAGTTCCCGTGGGGGTGGTGGTCAGCCCCAGCATTTT
cdr3_aa: CASSSRGGGGQPQHF

v_call: TRBV19
j_call: TRBJ1-5
cdr3_length: 13
d_call: NA
clone_size: many
cdr3_nt: TGTGCCAGTACCACTCGGTCGGCTCAGCCCCAGCATTTT
cdr3_aa: CASTTRSAQPQHF

v_call: TRBV11-2
j_call: TRBJ2-1
cdr3_length: 15
d_call: NA
clone_size: many
cdr3_nt: TGTGCCAGCACCCCCGGCGGGACGTCCTACAATGAGCAGTTCTTC
cdr3_aa: CASTPGGTSYNEQFF

v_call: TRBV12-3/TRBV12-4
j_call: TRBJ2-1
cdr3_length: 17
d_call: TRBD2
clone_size: many
cdr3_nt: TGTGCCAGCAGTTCCCAGACTAGCGGGAGATCCTACAATGAGCAGTTCTTC
cdr3_aa: CASSSQTSGRSYNEQFF

v_call: TRBV19
j_call: TRBJ1-5
cdr3_length: 14
d_call: TRBD1
clone_size: many
cdr3_nt: TGTGCCAGTAGTATGGGACAGCCTCGAGAGCCCCAGCATTTT
cdr3_aa: CASSMGQPREPQHF

v_call: TRBV11-2
j_call: TRBJ2-1
cdr3_length: 14
d_call: NA
clone_size: many
cdr3_nt: TGTGCCAGCAGCCTACACTACTCCTACAATGAGCAGTTCTTC
cdr3_aa: CASSLHYSYNEQFF

v_call: TRBV11-2
j_call: TRBJ2-5
cdr3_length: 13
d_call: NA
clone_size: many
cdr3_nt: TGTGCCAGCAGCTTAGAGGTCCAAGAGACCCAGTACTTC
cdr3_aa: CASSLEVQETQYF

v_call: TRBV11-2
j_call: TRBJ2-5
cdr3_length: 13
d_call: NA
clone_size: many
cdr3_nt: TGTGCCAGCAGCTCCTGGACCCAAGAGACCCAGTACTTC
cdr3_aa: CASSSWTQETQYF

v_call: TRBV5-4
j_call: TRBJ2-3
cdr3_length: 15
d_call: TRBD2
clone_size: NA
cdr3_nt: TGTGCCAGCAGCTTTACTAGCGGGGGTACAGATACGCAGTATTTT
cdr3_aa: CASSFTSGGTDTQYF

v_call: TRBV29-1
j_call: TRBJ2-1
cdr3_length: 16
d_call: NA
clone_size: few
cdr3_nt: TGCAGCGTTGATAGTAGCGGCAGGAGCTCCTACAATGAGCAGTTCTTC
cdr3_aa: CSVDSSGRSSYNEQFF

v_call: TRBV29-1
j_call: TRBJ1-4
cdr3_length: 13
d_call: NA
clone_size: few
cdr3_nt: TGCAGCGTTGGCGGACCGGACCATGAAAAACTGTTTTTT
cdr3_aa: CSVGGPDHEKLFF

v_call: TRBV2
j_call: TRBJ2-5
cdr3_length: 13
d_call: NA
clone_size: few
cdr3_nt: TGTGCCAGCAGTGTATCGGACCAAGAGACCCAGTACTTC
cdr3_aa: CASSVSDQETQYF

v_call: TRBV5-1
j_call: TRBJ2-7
cdr3_length: 14
d_call: NA
clone_size: few
cdr3_nt: TGCGCCAGCAGCTTGGGTGACAGCACCTACGAGCAGTACTTC
cdr3_aa: CASSLGDSTYEQYF

v_call: TRBV20-1
j_call: TRBJ1-4
cdr3_length: 15
d_call: NA
clone_size: many
cdr3_nt: TGCAGTGCGAGCACGATAGGTCTGCGAAATGAAAAACTGTTTTTT
cdr3_aa: CSASTIGLRNEKLFF

v_call: TRBV4-1
j_call: TRBJ2-2
cdr3_length: 18
d_call: TRBD2
clone_size: many
cdr3_nt: TGCGCCAGCAGCCAAGATTTGAGGCGGGAGACGGCCACCGGGGAGCTGTTTTTT
cdr3_aa: CASSQDLRRETATGELFF

v_call: TRBV12-3/TRBV12-4
j_call: TRBJ1-5
cdr3_length: 15
d_call: NA
clone_size: once
cdr3_nt: TGTGCCAGCAGTCTTATTAGCGGATACACAGATACGCAGCATTTT
cdr3_aa: CASSLISGYTDTQHF

v_call: TRBV29-1
j_call: TRBJ1-2
cdr3_length: 11
d_call: NA
clone_size: few
cdr3_nt: TGCAGTGCAGAGGGTGGTATTGGCTACACCTTC
cdr3_aa: CSAEGGIGYTF

v_call: TRBV6-2/TRBV6-3
j_call: TRBJ2-5
cdr3_length: 14
d_call: NA
clone_size: many
cdr3_nt: TGTGCCAGCAGTTACTCTAGCGGTCAAGAGACCCAGTACTTC
cdr3_aa: CASSYSSGQETQYF

v_call: TRBV13
j_call: TRBJ1-1
cdr3_length: 16
d_call: NA
clone_size: NA
cdr3_nt: TGTGCCAGCAGCTGGGGGTATTCAGGGAGGCACACTGGAGCTTTCTTT
cdr3_aa: CASSWGYSGRHTGAFF

v_call: TRBV20-1
j_call: TRBJ1-1
cdr3_length: 12
d_call: NA
clone_size: many
cdr3_nt: TGCAGTGCGTACCGGGGGCTAGCTGAAGCTTTCTTT
cdr3_aa: CSAYRGLAEAFF

v_call: TRBV5-6
j_call: TRBJ1-3
cdr3_length: 13
d_call: NA
clone_size: few
cdr3_nt: TGTGCCAGCAGCTTGACCACTGGAAACACCATATATTTT
cdr3_aa: CASSLTTGNTIYF

v_call: TRBV11-2
j_call: TRBJ2-3
cdr3_length: 15
d_call: NA
clone_size: many
cdr3_nt: TGTGCCAGCAGCTTAGGGGGACAACTCACAGATACGCAGTATTTT
cdr3_aa: CASSLGGQLTDTQYF

v_call: TRBV29-1
j_call: TRBJ1-2
cdr3_length: 15
d_call: TRBD1
clone_size: NA
cdr3_nt: TGCAGCGTTGAGGTTGGGGCAGGGGGGATCTATGGCTACACCTTC
cdr3_aa: CSVEVGAGGIYGYTF

v_call: TRBV20-1
j_call: TRBJ2-1
cdr3_length: 15
d_call: TRBD2
clone_size: many
cdr3_nt: TGCAGTGCTAGCAAATTCCAGCGGGACTACAATGAGCAGTTCTTC
cdr3_aa: CSASKFQRDYNEQFF

v_call: TRBV7-2
j_call: TRBJ1-1
cdr3_length: 14
d_call: NA
clone_size: many
cdr3_nt: TGTGCCAGCAGCTTAAGCGCTGAGAACACTGAAGCTTTCTTT
cdr3_aa: CASSLSAENTEAFF

v_call: TRBV2
j_call: TRBJ1-5
cdr3_length: 13
d_call: TRBD1
clone_size: many
cdr3_nt: TGTGCCAGCAAGCGACAGGGGAATCAGCCCCAGCATTTT
cdr3_aa: CASKRQGNQPQHF

v_call: TRBV6-1
j_call: TRBJ2-1
cdr3_length: 14
d_call: TRBD2
clone_size: many
cdr3_nt: TGTGCCAGCAGGGGACTAGCGGGAGTGGATGAGCAGTTCTTC
cdr3_aa: CASRGLAGVDEQFF